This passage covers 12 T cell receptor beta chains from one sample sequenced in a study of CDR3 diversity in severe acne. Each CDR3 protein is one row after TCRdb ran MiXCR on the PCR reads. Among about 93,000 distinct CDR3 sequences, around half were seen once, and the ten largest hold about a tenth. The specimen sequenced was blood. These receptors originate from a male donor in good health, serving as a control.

CDR3 bases: TGTGCCAGCAGTGCGGCGGGAGGGCCTTTCTCAGATACGCAGTATTTT. Protein: CASSAAGGPFSDTQYF. The chain uses TRBV2 and TRBJ2-3; 9 bases match TRBD2. V was pared by 4 bases and J by 4 bases, with 9 bases of the junction left unmatched. The CDR3 covers 16 residues. Germline values: CDR1 SNHLY, CDR2 FYNNEI. The variable domain in full, completed from reference TRBV2 and TRBJ2-3, reads EPEVTQTPSHQVTQMGQEVILRCVPISNHLYFYWYRQILGQKVEFLVSFYNNEISEKSEIFDDQFSVERPDGSNFTLKIRSTKLEDSAMYFCASSAAGGPFSDTQYFGPGTRLTVL.

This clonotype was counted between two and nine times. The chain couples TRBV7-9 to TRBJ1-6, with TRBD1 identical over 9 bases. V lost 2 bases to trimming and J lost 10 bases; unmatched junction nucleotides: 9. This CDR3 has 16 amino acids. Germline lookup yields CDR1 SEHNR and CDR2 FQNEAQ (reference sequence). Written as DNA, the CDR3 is TGTGCCAGCAGCTTACCATCCGGGACAGGGAGATCACCCCTCCACTTT. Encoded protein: CASSLPSGTGRSPLHF.

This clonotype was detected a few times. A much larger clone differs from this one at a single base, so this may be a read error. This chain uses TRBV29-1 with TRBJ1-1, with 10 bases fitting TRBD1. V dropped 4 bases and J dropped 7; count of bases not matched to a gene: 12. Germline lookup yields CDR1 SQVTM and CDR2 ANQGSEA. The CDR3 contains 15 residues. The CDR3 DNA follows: TGCAGCGTTGGAGAGACAGGGGGCGGCTTGGGTGAAGCTTTCTTT. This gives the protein CSVGETGGGLGEAFF.

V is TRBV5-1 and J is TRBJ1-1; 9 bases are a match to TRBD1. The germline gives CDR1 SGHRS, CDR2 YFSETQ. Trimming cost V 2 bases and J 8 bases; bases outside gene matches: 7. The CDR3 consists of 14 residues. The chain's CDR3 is CASSFSGDRAEAFF. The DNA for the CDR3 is TGCGCCAGCAGCTTCTCGGGGGACAGGGCCGAAGCTTTCTTT.

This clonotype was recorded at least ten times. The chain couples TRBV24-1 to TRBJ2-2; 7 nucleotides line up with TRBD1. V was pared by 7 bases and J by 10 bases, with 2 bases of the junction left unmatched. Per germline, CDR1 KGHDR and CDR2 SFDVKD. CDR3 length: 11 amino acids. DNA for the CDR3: TGTGCCACCAGAGGGGGCGAGGAGCTGTTTTTT. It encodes CATRGGEELFF.

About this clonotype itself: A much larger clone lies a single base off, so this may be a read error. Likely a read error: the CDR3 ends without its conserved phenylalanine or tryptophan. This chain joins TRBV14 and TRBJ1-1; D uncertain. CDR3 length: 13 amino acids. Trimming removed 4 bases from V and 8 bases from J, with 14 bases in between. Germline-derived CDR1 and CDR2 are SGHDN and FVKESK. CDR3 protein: CASSPTATHEAFL. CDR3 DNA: TGTGCCAGCAGCCCTACAGCAACACACGAAGCTTTCCTT.

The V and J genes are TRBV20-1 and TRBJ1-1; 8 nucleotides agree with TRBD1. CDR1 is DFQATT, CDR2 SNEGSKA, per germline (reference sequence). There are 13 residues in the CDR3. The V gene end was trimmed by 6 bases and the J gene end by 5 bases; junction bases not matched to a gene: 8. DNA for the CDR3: TGCAGTGCAAGTATTTACAGGGGGACTGAAGCTTTCTTT. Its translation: CSASIYRGTEAFF.

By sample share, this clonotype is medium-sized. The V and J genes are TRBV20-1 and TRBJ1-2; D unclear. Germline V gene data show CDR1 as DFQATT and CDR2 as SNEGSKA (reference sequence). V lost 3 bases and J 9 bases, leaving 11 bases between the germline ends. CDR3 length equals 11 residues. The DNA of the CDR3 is TGCAGTGCTAGCGGTGGAGGTAGCTACACCTTC. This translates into CSASGGGSYTF.

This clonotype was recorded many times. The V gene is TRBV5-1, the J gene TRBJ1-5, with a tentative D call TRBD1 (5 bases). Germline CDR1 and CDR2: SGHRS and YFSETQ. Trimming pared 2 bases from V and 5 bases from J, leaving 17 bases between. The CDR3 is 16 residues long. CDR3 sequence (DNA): TGCGCCAGCAGCTTAAATGGCCTGGGGACTGATCAGCCCCAGCATTTT. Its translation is CASSLNGLGTDQPQHF.

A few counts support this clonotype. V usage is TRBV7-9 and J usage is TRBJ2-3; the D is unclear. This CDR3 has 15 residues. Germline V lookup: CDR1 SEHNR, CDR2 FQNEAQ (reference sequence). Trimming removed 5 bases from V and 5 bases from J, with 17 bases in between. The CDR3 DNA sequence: TGTGCCAGCAGCGTCTCTAGTAATCATCTAGATACGCAGTATTTT. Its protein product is CASSVSSNHLDTQYF. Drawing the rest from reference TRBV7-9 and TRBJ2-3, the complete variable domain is DTGVSQNPRHKITKRGQNVTFRCDPISEHNRLYWYRQTLGQGPEFLTYFQNEAQLEKSRLLSDRFSAERPKGSFSTLEIQRTEQGDSAMYLCASSVSSNHLDTQYFGPGTRLTVL.

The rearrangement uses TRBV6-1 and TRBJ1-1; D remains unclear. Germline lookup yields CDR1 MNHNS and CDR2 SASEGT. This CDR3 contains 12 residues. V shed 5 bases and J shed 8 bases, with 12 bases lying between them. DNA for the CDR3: TGTGCCAGCAGTAGCGGAAGCGGAGAAGCTTTCTTT. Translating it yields CASSSGSGEAFF.

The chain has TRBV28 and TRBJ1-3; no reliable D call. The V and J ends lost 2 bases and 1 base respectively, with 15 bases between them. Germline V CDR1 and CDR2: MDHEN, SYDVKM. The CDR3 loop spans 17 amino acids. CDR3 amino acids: CASSLTLSVVSGNTIYF. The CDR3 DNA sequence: TGTGCCAGCAGTTTAACTTTGTCGGTCGTATCTGGAAACACCATATATTTT. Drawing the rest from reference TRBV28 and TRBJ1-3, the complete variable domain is DVKVTQSSRYLVKRTGEKVFLECVQDMDHENMFWYRQDPGLGLRLIYFSYDVKMKEKGDIPEGYSVSREKKERFSLILESASTNQTSMYLCASSLTLSVVSGNTIYFGEGSWLTVV.